This T cell receptor (beta chain) was profiled in a study of T-cell memory formation after mild COVID-19. Findings and caveats of the study: Later expanders leaned CD4+, whereas clones that contracted between day 15 and 85 were balanced CD4/CD8. CM and EM subsets held most contracting CD4+ clones; EMRA held CD8+ ones. Day 37-peaking second-wave clones had unconfirmed SARS-CoV-2 specificity.

CDR3 size: 13 residues. The germline V gene has CDR1 LNHDA and CDR2 SQIVND (reference sequence). After removal of 10 bases from V and 5 bases from J, the junction contained 4 bases not matched to a gene. This clonotype was detected a few times. Its antigen remains unidentified. Using its own MiXCR run on the 5' RACE reads, TCRdb lists one record per CDR3 protein. In the table there are approximately 200,000 distinct CDR3 sequences, roughly 17% of which are singletons. This chain joins TRBV19 and TRBJ2-1, with 11 positions matching TRBD2. The TCR sequence derives from an adult woman who had mild COVID-19 (a few samples of this study predate the infection). Cell type and time point are not known. Sequenced material: PBMCs or a T cell subset sorted from them (not recorded which). Here the CDR3 reads CATRTSGHNEQFF. The DNA for the CDR3 is TGTGCCACTAGGACTAGCGGGCACAATGAGCAGTTCTTC.